The T cell receptor (beta chain) described here comes from a study of spatial heterogeneity in lung cancer. Regarding time point: sample taken at primary tumor resection. Study observations and caveats: Tumors with more nonsynonymous mutations had more expanded intratumoral alpha and beta TCRs.

Sample share makes this clonotype medium-sized. Its cognate antigen is unknown. TCRdb fed the 5' RACE reads into MiXCR, producing one record per CDR3 protein. The table records over 2,500 distinct CDR3 sequences, approximately 49% of them present only once. This sample comprised lung tumor tissue, obtained at surgery. The receptor comes from a male donor with early-stage non-small cell lung cancer.

DNA of the CDR3: TGTGCCATCAGTGAGTCAGAGACCCAGTACTTC. Amino acids: CAISESETQYF. The chain is built from TRBV10-3 and TRBJ2-5; D unresolved. This CDR3 is built from 11 residues. Germline CDR1 reads ENHRY; CDR2 reads SYGVKD. V lost 0 bases and J 4 bases, leaving 0 bases between the germline ends.